The 21 T cell receptor beta chains presented below share a single source sample, sequenced in a study of T cell responses to AZD1222 COVID-19 vaccine. Only in-frame clones appear in the TCRdb table, and some are missing; sequencing was by immunoSEQ multiplex PCR. The table records more than 110,000 clones, about 93% of them present only once. The sequencing used peripheral blood, collected on day 0 of AZD1222 vaccination. The receptors were gathered from an adult in good health.

J is TRBJ2-1 and V is TRBV11-2; maybe TRBD1 (5 bases). The V gene's germline CDR1 is SGHAT and CDR2 FQNNGV. The CDR3 has 15 amino acids. Trimming removed 1 base from V and 4 bases from J, with 11 bases in between. In nucleotides, the CDR3 is TGTGCCAGCAGCTTAGGTAGGGGTTATTACAATGAGCAGTTCTTC. Amino acid sequence: CASSLGRGYYNEQFF.

The table lists this clone with a count of one. The chain carries TRBV7-3 and TRBJ2-3; 7 nucleotides match TRBD2. V was pared by 3 bases and J by 0 bases, with 3 bases of the junction left unmatched. CDR1 and CDR2 (germline): SGHTA, FQGTGA. This CDR3 comprises 15 residues. The CDR3 loop is CASSLSGTSTDTQYF. As DNA, the CDR3 is TGTGCCAGCAGCTTGAGCGGGACCAGCACAGATACGCAGTATTTT.

This rearrangement joins TRBV21-1 to TRBJ2-3; the table's D call TRBD2 went unverified against the DNA. TRBV21-1 has pseudogene status. This CDR3 contains 21 residues. The CDR3 reads CASSKARSRGLAGGGADTQYF. CDR3 coding DNA: TGTGCCAGCAGCAAAGCGCGGTCTAGGGGACTAGCGGGAGGCGGGGCAGATACGCAGTATTTT.

The chain is built from TRBV6-5 and TRBJ2-1; D is undetermined. The CDR3 is made up of 15 amino acids. Germline V gives CDR1 MNHEY, CDR2 SVGAGI. V was shortened by 10 bases and J by 3 bases, with 19 bases between the two germline ends. DNA for the CDR3: TGTGCCACCTCGAAACTCCCCGCACACTACAATGAGCAGTTCTTC. Its protein product is CATSKLPAHYNEQFF.

V is TRBV19 and J is TRBJ2-7, with 13 bases that match TRBD2. Germline CDR1 is LNHDA and CDR2 is SQIVND (reference sequence). The CDR3 consists of 16 residues. V lost 3 bases to trimming and J lost 4 bases; unmatched junction nucleotides: 6. The CDR3, as DNA: TGTGCCAGTAGTATCTCCGGGACTAGCGGGAAATACGAGCAGTACTTC. This sequence encodes CASSISGTSGKYEQYF.

The chain couples TRBV18 to TRBJ1-1, with D possibly TRBD1 on 6 matching bases. This CDR3 is 15 amino acids long. Germline V CDR1 and CDR2: KGHSH, LQKENI. The V end lost 0 bases, the J end lost 4 bases, and 12 bases lay between the germline ends. The CDR3 sequence is CASSPPTGEITEAFF. For the CDR3, the DNA is TGTGCCAGCTCACCACCGACAGGAGAAATCACTGAAGCTTTCTTT.

This chain links TRBV14 with TRBJ2-7, with D unclear. The CDR3 has 17 residues. Germline V CDR1 and CDR2: SGHDN, FVKESK. Trimming stripped 5 bases from V and 0 bases from J, with 20 bases between. Written as DNA, the CDR3 is TGTGCCAGCAGCGAAGGTCAGGAAGACCTCAGCTCCTACGAGCAGTACTTC. Its translation: CASSEGQEDLSSYEQYF. Drawing the rest from reference TRBV14 and TRBJ2-7, the complete variable domain is EAGVTQFPSHSVIEKGQTVTLRCDPISGHDNLYWYRRVMGKEIKFLLHFVKESKQDESGMPNNRFLAERTGGTYSTLKVQPAELEDSGVYFCASSEGQEDLSSYEQYFGPGTRLTVT.

The rearrangement links TRBV4-2 to TRBJ2-3; a weak D match, TRBD2 (5 bases). CDR1 is LGHNA, CDR2 YNFKEQ, per germline. Trimming took off 0 bases at V and 4 bases at J, with 8 bases between the two ends. This CDR3 has 14 amino acids. CDR3 sequence reads: CASSQEGSADTQYF. The DNA for the CDR3 is TGTGCCAGCAGCCAAGAGGGGAGCGCAGATACGCAGTATTTT.

The rearrangement joins TRBV28 to TRBJ1-5, with D hard to call. This CDR3 has 14 residues. Trimming removed 3 bases from V and 0 bases from J, with 6 bases in between. Germline V gene data show CDR1 as MDHEN and CDR2 as SYDVKM. CDR3 loop: CASSFHVSNQPQHF. The CDR3 region has the DNA TGTGCCAGCAGTTTCCACGTTAGCAATCAGCCCCAGCATTTT.

This rearrangement joins TRBV6-4 to TRBJ2-7, with 9 bases fitting TRBD1. The CDR3 has 14 residues. V shed 7 bases, J shed 4 bases, and the junction held 8 bases outside the gene matches. Looked up from germline, CDR1 is MRHNA and CDR2 is SNTAGT. The CDR3 reads CASIRGQGTYEQYF. The CDR3, as DNA: TGTGCCAGCATTCGCGGACAGGGGACGTACGAGCAGTACTTC.

The chain uses TRBV2 and TRBJ1-2; tentative D call: TRBD1 (5 bases). This CDR3 region has 14 residues. From germline, CDR1 is SNHLY and CDR2 FYNNEI. Trimming left V 4 bases short and J 2 bases short, with 11 bases between. CDR3 residues: CASSGGEGNYGYTF. The CDR3 nucleotides read TGTGCCAGCAGTGGAGGGGAGGGGAACTATGGCTACACCTTC.

The table lists this clone with a count of one. The chain employs TRBV18 and TRBJ2-5; the D gene is possibly TRBD1 (5 bases). CDR1 and CDR2 from the germline V gene are KGHSH and LQKENI. The length of the CDR3 is 14 residues. V was cut by 4 bases and J by 2 bases, with 11 bases left in between. Here the CDR3 reads CASSLDNPQETQYF. The CDR3 DNA follows: TGTGCCAGCTCACTGGACAACCCTCAAGAGACCCAGTACTTC.

This clone appeared a single time. The chain has TRBV7-8 and TRBJ2-3; D is perhaps TRBD1 (5 bases). Germline V gene lookup returns CDR1 SGHVS and CDR2 FQNEAQ. There are 15 residues in the CDR3. Trimming took off 5 bases at V and 2 bases at J, with 14 bases between the two ends. The CDR3 loop reads CASSPGAENTDTQYF. The CDR3 DNA reads as TGTGCCAGCAGCCCTGGGGCGGAAAACACAGATACGCAGTATTTT.

CDR3 in amino acids: CASSLPTGLPEKLFF. The CDR3 DNA reads as TGTGCCAGCAGTCTCCCTACAGGGCTACCTGAAAAACTGTTTTTT. V is TRBV28 and J is TRBJ1-4; possible D gene TRBD1, 6 bases. This CDR3 contains 15 residues. Germline V gene data show CDR1 as MDHEN and CDR2 as SYDVKM. V shed 5 bases and J shed 7 bases, with 17 bases lying between them.

The chain is built from TRBV19 and TRBJ1-2, with D possibly being TRBD1 (5 bases). Germline V gives CDR1 LNHDA, CDR2 SQIVND (reference sequence). The V gene lost 7 bases and the J gene lost 4 bases, with 19 bases spanning the gap. The CDR3 consists of 15 residues. The CDR3 region is CASTLTTGTVYGYTF. The CDR3 DNA reads as TGTGCCAGTACCTTGACCACCGGGACCGTCTATGGCTACACCTTC.

The V call is TRBV11-2, the J call TRBJ1-1; D is uncertain. Trimming stripped 2 bases from V and 1 base from J, with 8 bases between. Looked up from germline, CDR1 is SGHAT and CDR2 is FQNNGV. CDR3 length: 14 amino acids. CDR3 nucleotide sequence: TGTGCCAGCAGCTTAATCCGGGGGAACACTGAAGCTTTCTTT. Protein product: CASSLIRGNTEAFF. The full variable domain, in which reference TRBV11-2 and TRBJ1-1 provide the parts outside the CDR3, is EAGVAQSPRYKIIEKRQSVAFWCNPISGHATLYWYQQILGQGPKLLIQFQNNGVVDDSQLPKDRFSAERLKGVDSTLKIQPAKLEDSAVYLCASSLIRGNTEAFFGQGTRLTVV.

This clone was picked up one time. The chain couples TRBV14 to TRBJ2-7, with 8 bases lining up with TRBD2. This CDR3 has 14 amino acids. Per germline, CDR1 SGHDN and CDR2 FVKESK. V gave up 5 bases and J gave up 2 bases; unmatched junction bases: 5. CDR3 DNA sequence: TGTGCCAGCAGCTACTTAGCGGGAACCTACGAGCAGTACTTC. This gives the protein CASSYLAGTYEQYF.

The chain employs TRBV4-1 and TRBJ2-7; 8 nucleotides agree with TRBD2. The V segment lost 1 base and the J segment 2 bases; nucleotides outside the gene matches: 10. Germline CDR1 and CDR2: MGHRA and YSYEKL. This CDR3 contains 17 residues. The CDR3 spells CASSQAPPGLVPYEQYF. DNA for the CDR3: TGCGCCAGCAGCCAAGCCCCACCGGGACTAGTCCCCTACGAGCAGTACTTC.

This rearrangement joins TRBV18 to TRBJ1-3; D uncertain. The CDR3 is made up of 16 amino acids. V gave up 3 bases and J gave up 0 bases, with 12 bases separating them. Germline loops: CDR1 KGHSH, CDR2 LQKENI. The CDR3 region has the DNA TGTGCCAGCTCACCTTCAACGGACGCCTCTGGAAACACCATATATTTT. This translates into CASSPSTDASGNTIYF.

This clone has only one observation. The rearrangement links TRBV3-1 (or the pseudogene TRBV3-2) to TRBJ2-5; 12 bases map to TRBD2. Judging by the DNA end, TRBJ2-7 fits better; the J call may be wrong. Germline loops: CDR1 LGHDT, CDR2 YNNKEL (reference sequence). The CDR3 consists of 16 residues. For the CDR3, the DNA is TGTGCCAGCAGCCAACTAGCGGGAGGGGTCCCCTACGAGCAGTACTTC. Its translation is CASSQLAGGVPYEQYF.

The chain couples TRBV29-1 to TRBJ2-5, with 11 bases lining up with TRBD1. The V and J ends lost 1 base and 3 bases, in that order; junction bases with no gene match: 7. The germline gives CDR1 SQVTM, CDR2 ANQGSEA. This CDR3 region has 16 residues. CDR3 in DNA: TGCAGCGTTGAAGCCGCAGGACAGGGGGCAGAAGAGACCCAGTACTTC. Its protein is CSVEAAGQGAEETQYF.